This T cell receptor beta chain was documented in a study of blood T cell repertoires in COVID-19 (dated by TCRdb to 2018 to 2020). About the full investigation: Samples covering the acute and convalescent phases of COVID-19 were provided by collaborators in the United States, Italy and Spain. The prospective study material was composed of cDNA or gDNA derived from T cells, B-cell-depleted T cells, or PBMCs. The sample metadata nearly always contained a de-identified subject ID, COVID-19 status, age in years and sex. The repertoires were released in a freely available public database meant as a resource for research on the immune response to SARS-CoV-2. Deeply sampled blood TCRbeta repertoires from subjects exposed to, actively infected with, or recovered from COVID-19 were included in the dataset. Samples were obtained from the ongoing ImmuneRACE study (first 160 participants) and from over 1,000 subjects provided by 6 global collaborators. Where HLA class I and class II types were available, the types were taken from metadata supplied by the sample provider, not from assay-based typing. Here is what the overall study found, with its caveats: The amount of clinical and demographic metadata varied by source and participant and was provided uncurated.

In the germline V gene, CDR1 corresponds to SGHRS and CDR2 to YFSETQ. The CDR3 sequence holds 13 residues, the cysteine and phenylalanine included. Only the CDR3 region is kept as DNA, spanning 39 bases read in frame from base 1. Between the V and J ends, shortened by 1 base and 7 bases respectively, the junction contains 6 bases. TCRbeta CDR3 regions were amplified from genomic DNA by means of the immunoSEQ Assay, a bias-controlled multiplex PCR. The study's own analysis went as follows. The number of nucleated cells in each sample was estimated by amplification of reference gene primers within the assay. To quantify the absolute abundance of each unique TCRbeta CDR3 rearrangement, sequence reads were collapsed and filtered. For each sample, productive Simpson clonality was calculated as the square root of Simpson's diversity index across productive rearrangements. TCRdb stores this immuneACCESS table with in-frame sequences only. Part of the clones is absent; in the studies checked, under half of the shortfall reflects unresolved V genes, and no reason is known for the rest. V, J and clone size derive from that table, while D and trimming were established from the DNA sequence. In this sample the table shows over 300,000 clones, around nine tenths of which occur a single time. The ten most abundant clones make up 0.95% to 1% of the sample.

In the prospective study, participants were about 18 to 100 years old, resided in about two dozen geographic areas of the United States, and were enrolled through a virtual design. To assign participants to cohorts, the prospective study relied on clinical history that participants themselves reported in a screening survey and a study questionnaire. Mobile phlebotomists in the prospective study collected whole blood, serum and a nasopharyngeal or oropharyngeal swab from every participant. Participants in the prospective study had the option to provide additional blood draws and questionnaires over a roughly 2-month period. Before DNA extraction, blood samples from the prospective study were shipped at room temperature or frozen. Concerning this clone: This clone's antigen is unknown. Base quality data are lacking; no much larger clone is found one base away.

This TCR derives from a woman in her twenties or thirties with acute COVID-19. Sequencing was done on a sample of PBMCs or T cells enriched from blood (not recorded which). The receptor chain draws on TRBV5-1 and TRBJ1-6; the D segment cannot be called with confidence. The bases are TGCGCCAGCAGCTTGACAAACAATTCACCCCTCCACTTT. Translated, it reads CASSLTNNSPLHF.